This TCR beta chain was identified in a study of Ad26.COV2.S vaccination and SARS-CoV-2 variants (dated by TCRdb to the early 2020s). Regarding the research as a whole: Donors in the vaccine arm were drawn from COV1001, a phase I-IIa trial of Ad26.COV2.S in healthy adults that was multicentre, randomized, double-blind and placebo-controlled. Dosing of Ad26.COV2.S was intramuscular, at either 5x10^10 or 1x10^11 viral particles, delivered as one shot or as two shots spaced 56 days apart. The TCR-sequenced set comprised approximately 32 samples: around 20 Ad26.COV2.S vaccine recipients, 5 placebo recipients and 8 SARS-CoV-2 convalescent individuals. Investigators remained blinded to trial group allocation during experiments and outcome assessment. Participants in the trial were split at random into five groups of five each, receiving low-dose or high-dose Ad26.COV2.S once or twice, or else placebo on both occasions. Sequencing of the TCRbeta repertoire served to evaluate the specificity and breadth of SARS-CoV-2-reactive T cell receptors following Ad26.COV2.S vaccination.

Spanning cysteine to phenylalanine, the CDR3 consists of 15 amino acids. Only the CDR3 portion is preserved as DNA: 45 bases, with reading frame beginning at the first base. According to the germline V gene (reference sequence), CDR1 reads LNHDA and CDR2 reads SQIVND. Trimming leaves V shorter by 7 bases and J shorter by 4 bases, with the junction holding 5 bases beyond the gene matches. Interpreted using the paper, the treatment or condition label stands for: approximately 18 received Ad26.COV2.S at low or high dose, single or two shots; five or six received placebo; per-sample allocation not given. For vaccine and placebo recipients, repertoires were sequenced using samples collected on day 63 after the first injection. In Cohort 1b, 25 adults aged 18-55 years were enrolled at a single site in Boston, USA, between 29 July and 7 August 2020. Ad26.COV2.S was a replication-incompetent adenovirus type 26 vector that expressed a prefusion-stabilized SARS-CoV-2 spike protein derived from the original Wuhan strain.

What the authors observed across the whole study: Non-spike TCR breadth was comparable between vaccine and placebo recipients, consistent with the vaccine containing only spike. Compared with placebo recipients, Ad26.COV2.S recipients showed higher spike-specific TCR breadth (P = 0.0014). It was noted by the authors that total T cell responses may have been underestimated by the TCR breadth and depth analyses. Substantial breadth of spike-specific CD8+ and CD4+ T cell responses was reported after vaccination. The study lacked the statistical power to compare responses across vaccine doses or regimens.

Worth noting for this clone: Its antigen is not yet known. Base qualities were left out, and no much larger clone turns up one base away.

The immunoSEQ Assay was used to sequence TCRbeta CDR3 regions. After extraction, genomic DNA underwent amplification by bias-controlled multiplex PCR, followed by high-throughput sequencing. Per the source publication's procedure: To quantify the absolute abundance of every unique TCRbeta CDR3 region, sequences were collapsed and filtered. T cell fraction was estimated by normalization of TCRbeta template counts to usable DNA, with usable DNA being measured through amplification of reference genes present in all nucleated cells. Repertoire TCRs were annotated as SARS-CoV-2-specific by exact matching of V gene, CDR3 amino acid sequence and J gene to a known reactive TCR set. The reference SARS-CoV-2 TCR set came from MIRA and was filtered for enrichment in COVID-19-positive ImmuneCODE repertoires, removing public or cross-reactive TCRs. Drawing on the MIRA antigens, annotated TCRs were analysed further at the level of specific ORF or position within ORF. Breadth was defined as the number of annotated unique rearrangements divided by the total number of unique productive rearrangements, and depth was defined as the summed frequency of the annotated unique rearrangements. TCR breadth was compared between groups using two-sided Wilcoxon rank-sum tests. TCRdb took over this immuneACCESS table, retaining in-frame rearrangements with V and J assigned. Such tables are incomplete; in checked studies, under half of the missing clones stem from an unresolved V gene, and the remainder is unexplained. Clone size and the V and J calls come from that table; the DNA yielded D and trimming. The sample has about 350,000 clones on record, about 88% of them singletons. The biggest ten clones account for 6.4% of the sample.

The TCR originated in a person aged 18 to 59 who received the Ad26.COV2.S COVID-19 vaccine or a placebo. The sample here was peripheral blood, taken in a trial of Ad26.COV2.S vaccine versus placebo. The chain was built from TRBV19 and TRBJ2-1; 12 central nucleotides agree with TRBD2. The DNA reads as follows: TGTGCCAGTACATTACTAGCGGGGGGATACAATGAGCAGTTCTTC. It translates to CASTLLAGGYNEQFF.